This T cell receptor (beta chain) derives from a study of blood T cell repertoires in COVID-19. The overall study: From the United States, Italy and Spain came samples of acute and convalescent COVID-19.

Participants were aged about 18 to 90 years from about two dozen US areas. Under the authors' procedure: Quantification of nucleated cells was approximated via reference gene primer amplification. Clones were sequenced by immunoSEQ multiplex PCR, and TCRdb holds only the in-frame ones, with some missing. V and J calls plus clone size are reproduced from that table; the DNA served to infer D and trimming. The sample includes a few hundred thousand clones, 80% to 85% of them seen just once. The receptor was isolated from a woman between 50 and 59 years old who had recovered from COVID-19. Material for sequencing was PBMCs or T cells enriched from blood (not recorded which).

The CDR3 reads CAWRITGSYYGYTF. The CDR3, as DNA: TGTGCCTGGAGGATCACAGGGAGTTACTATGGCTACACCTTC. The chain joins TRBV30 to TRBJ1-2; maybe TRBD1 (6 bases). CDR1 GTSNPN and CDR2 SVGIG come from the germline V gene (reference sequence). V was cut by 3 bases and J by 3 bases, with 14 bases left in between. This CDR3 has 14 amino acids.